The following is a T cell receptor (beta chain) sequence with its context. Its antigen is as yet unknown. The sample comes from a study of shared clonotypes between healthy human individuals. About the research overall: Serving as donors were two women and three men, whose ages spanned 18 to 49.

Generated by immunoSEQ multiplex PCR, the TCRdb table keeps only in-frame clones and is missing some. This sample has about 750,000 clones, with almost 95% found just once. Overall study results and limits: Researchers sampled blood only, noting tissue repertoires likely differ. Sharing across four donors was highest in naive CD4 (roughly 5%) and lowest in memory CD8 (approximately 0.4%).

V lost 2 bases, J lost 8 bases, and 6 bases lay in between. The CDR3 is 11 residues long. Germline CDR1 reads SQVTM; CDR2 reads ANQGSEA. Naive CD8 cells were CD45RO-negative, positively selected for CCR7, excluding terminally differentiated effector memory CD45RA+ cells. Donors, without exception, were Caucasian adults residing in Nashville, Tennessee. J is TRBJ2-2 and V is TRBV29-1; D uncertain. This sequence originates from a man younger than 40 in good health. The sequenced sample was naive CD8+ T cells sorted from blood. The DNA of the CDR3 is TGCAGCGTTGAAAGTGGGGGGGAGCTGTTTTTT. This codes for CSVESGGELFF.